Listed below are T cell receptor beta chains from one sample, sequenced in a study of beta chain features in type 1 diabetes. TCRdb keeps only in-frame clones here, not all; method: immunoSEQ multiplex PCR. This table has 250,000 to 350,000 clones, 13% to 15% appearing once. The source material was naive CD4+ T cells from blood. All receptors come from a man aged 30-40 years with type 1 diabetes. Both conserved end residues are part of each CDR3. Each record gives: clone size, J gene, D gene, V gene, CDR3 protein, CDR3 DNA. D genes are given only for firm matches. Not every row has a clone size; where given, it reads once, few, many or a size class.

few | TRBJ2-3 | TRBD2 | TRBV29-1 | CSVEGGRLGTDTQYF | TGCAGCGTTGAGGGCGGGAGATTGGGCACAGATACGCAGTATTTT
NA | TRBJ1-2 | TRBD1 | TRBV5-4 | CASSYLQGDYGYTF | TGTGCCAGCAGCTATCTACAGGGGGACTATGGCTACACCTTC
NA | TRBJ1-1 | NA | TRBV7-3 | CASSPGWGEKAFF | TGTGCCAGCAGCCCCGGGTGGGGGGAAAAAGCTTTCTTT
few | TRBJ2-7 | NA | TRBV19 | CASSPQRSYEQYF | TGTGCCAGTAGTCCCCAGCGCTCCTACGAGCAGTACTTC
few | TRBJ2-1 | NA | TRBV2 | CASSNDRNPGVNEQFF | TGTGCCAGCAGTAACGACCGAAACCCGGGAGTCAATGAGCAGTTCTTC
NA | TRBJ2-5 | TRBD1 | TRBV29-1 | CSVEGQGAQETQYF | TGCAGCGTGGAGGGACAGGGGGCCCAAGAGACCCAGTACTTC
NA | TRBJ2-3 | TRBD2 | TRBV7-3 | CASSLIAGRTDTQYF | TGTGCCAGCAGCTTAATAGCGGGACGCACAGATACGCAGTATTTT
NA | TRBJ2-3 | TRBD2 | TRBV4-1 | CASSQDIAGGPDTQYF | TGCGCCAGCAGCCAAGATATAGCGGGAGGGCCAGATACGCAGTATTTT
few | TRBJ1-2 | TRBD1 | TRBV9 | CASSVGTGYGYTF | TGTGCCAGCAGCGTGGGGACAGGCTATGGCTACACCTTC
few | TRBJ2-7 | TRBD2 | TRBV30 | CAWRASGSYEQYF | TGTGCCTGGAGAGCTAGCGGCTCCTACGAGCAGTACTTC
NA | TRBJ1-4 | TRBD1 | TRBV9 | CASSFRQGPNEKLFF | TGTGCCAGCAGCTTTCGACAGGGCCCTAATGAAAAACTGTTTTTT
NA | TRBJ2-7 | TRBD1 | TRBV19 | CASSDRAYEQYF | TGTGCCAGCTCTGACAGGGCCTACGAGCAGTACTTC
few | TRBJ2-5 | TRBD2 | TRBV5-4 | CASSPTREGGTQYF | TGTGCCAGCAGCCCTACGCGGGAGGGCGGGACCCAGTACTTC
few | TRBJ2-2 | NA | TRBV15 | CATSLQGRVTGELFF | TGTGCCACCAGCCTTCAGGGAAGGGTCACCGGGGAGCTGTTTTTT
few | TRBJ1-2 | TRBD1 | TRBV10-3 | CAIRGTGDYGYTF | TGTGCCATCAGGGGGACAGGAGACTATGGCTACACCTTC
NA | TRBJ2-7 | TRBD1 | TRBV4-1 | CASSQDQGAWREQYF | TGCGCCAGCAGCCAAGACCAGGGGGCTTGGAGAGAGCAGTACTTC
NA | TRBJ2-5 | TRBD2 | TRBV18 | CASSPGTSGSSGQYF | TGTGCCAGCTCACCCGGGACTAGCGGGAGTTCAGGGCAGTACTTC
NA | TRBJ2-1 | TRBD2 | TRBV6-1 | CASSSGTTGMEQFF | TGTGCCAGCAGCTCCGGGACTACCGGGATGGAGCAGTTCTTC
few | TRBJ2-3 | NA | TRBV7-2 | CASSLTGDTQYF | TGTGCCAGCAGCTTAACCGGAGATACGCAGTATTTT
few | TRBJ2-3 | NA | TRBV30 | CAWSQLGDTQYF | TGTGCCTGGAGTCAACTAGGGGATACGCAGTATTTT
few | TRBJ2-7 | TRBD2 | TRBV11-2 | CASSPIRTGGLDEQYF | TGTGCCAGCAGCCCAATCCGCACGGGAGGTCTCGACGAGCAGTACTTC
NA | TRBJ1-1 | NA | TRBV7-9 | CASSSPSPGVQAFF | TGTGCCAGCAGCTCGCCGTCGCCGGGTGTTCAAGCTTTCTTT
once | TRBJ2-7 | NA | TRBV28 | CASSSSREYRYEQYF | TGTGCCAGCAGTTCCTCCCGGGAGTATAGGTACGAGCAGTACTTC
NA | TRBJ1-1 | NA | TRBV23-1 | CASSPRDEAFF | TGCGCCAGCAGTCCCCGAGATGAAGCTTTCTTT
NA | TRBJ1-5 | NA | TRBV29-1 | CSLRQHQPQHF | TGCAGCCTACGACAACATCAGCCCCAGCATTTT
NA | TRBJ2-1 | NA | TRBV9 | CASSSPIGGEAVNEQFF | TGTGCCAGCAGCTCCCCCATCGGGGGAGAGGCCGTTAATGAGCAGTTCTTC
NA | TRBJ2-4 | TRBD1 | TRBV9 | CASSPDRVGHIQYF | TGTGCCAGCAGCCCTGACAGGGTGGGCCACATTCAGTACTTC
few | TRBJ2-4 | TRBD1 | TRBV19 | CASSNRDRAYRAKNIQYF | TGTGCCAGTAGTAACCGGGACAGGGCTTATCGAGCCAAAAACATTCAGTACTTC
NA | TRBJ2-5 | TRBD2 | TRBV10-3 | CAISESQLAGLQETQYF | TGTGCCATCAGTGAGTCCCAACTAGCGGGGCTCCAAGAGACCCAGTACTTC
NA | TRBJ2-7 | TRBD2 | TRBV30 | CAWSIVSGLAGVYF | TGTGCCTGGAGCATCGTTTCGGGACTAGCGGGAGTATACTTC
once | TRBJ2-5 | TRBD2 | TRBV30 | CAWSAGGTSGQETQYF | TGTGCCTGGAGTGCAGGCGGGACTAGCGGTCAAGAGACCCAGTACTTC
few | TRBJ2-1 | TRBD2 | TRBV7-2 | CASSPASGSLYNEQFF | TGTGCCAGCAGCCCAGCGAGCGGGAGCTTGTACAATGAGCAGTTCTTC
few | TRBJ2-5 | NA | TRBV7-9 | CASSLQAEQTQYF | TGTGCCAGCAGCTTACAAGCGGAGCAGACCCAGTACTTC
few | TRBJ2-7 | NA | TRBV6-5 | CASSLRGQNYEQYF | TGTGCCAGCAGTCTGAGGGGACAAAACTACGAGCAGTACTTC
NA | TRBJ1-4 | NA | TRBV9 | CASSVGQGTEKLFF | TGTGCCAGCAGCGTAGGGCAGGGGACTGAAAAACTGTTTTTT
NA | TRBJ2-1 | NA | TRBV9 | CASSVYSGKAYNEQFF | TGTGCCAGCAGCGTTTATAGCGGTAAGGCCTACAATGAGCAGTTCTTC
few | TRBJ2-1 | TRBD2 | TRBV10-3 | CAISESGTSGGNEQFF | TGTGCCATCAGTGAGTCTGGGACTAGCGGGGGCAATGAGCAGTTCTTC
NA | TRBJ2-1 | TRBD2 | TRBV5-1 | CASSSQISSGSYNEQFF | TGCGCCAGCAGCTCCCAGATCTCTAGCGGGAGCTACAATGAGCAGTTCTTC
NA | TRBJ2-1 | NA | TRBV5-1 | CASSFGRSGSIEQFF | TGCGCCAGCAGCTTTGGAAGATCAGGGTCGATTGAGCAGTTCTTC
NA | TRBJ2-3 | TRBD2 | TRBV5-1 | CASSLAPSGMQYF | TGCGCCAGCAGCTTGGCCCCTAGCGGGATGCAGTATTTT
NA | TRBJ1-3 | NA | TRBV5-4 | CASSSRDRNTIYF | TGTGCCAGCAGCTCCCGGGACAGAAACACCATATATTTT
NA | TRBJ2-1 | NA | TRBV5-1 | CASSLEAQVYNEQFF | TGCGCCAGCAGCTTGGAAGCACAGGTCTACAATGAGCAGTTCTTC
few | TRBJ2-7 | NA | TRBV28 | CASSPTYEQYF | TGTGCCAGCAGCCCAACCTACGAGCAGTACTTC
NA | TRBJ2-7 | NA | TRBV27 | CASSFQLDRYAYEQYF | TGTGCCAGCAGTTTTCAACTCGACAGATACGCCTACGAGCAGTACTTC
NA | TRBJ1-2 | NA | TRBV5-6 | CASSLREYGYTF | TGTGCCAGCAGCTTGCGAGAATATGGCTACACCTTC
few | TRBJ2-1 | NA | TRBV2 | CASSERASSYNEQFF | TGTGCCAGCAGTGAGAGGGCTAGCTCCTACAATGAGCAGTTCTTC
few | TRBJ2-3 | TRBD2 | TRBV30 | CAWSGHAGGTDTQYF | TGTGCCTGGAGTGGTCACGCGGGAGGAACAGATACGCAGTATTTT
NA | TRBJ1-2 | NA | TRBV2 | CASSELQHYGYTF | TGTGCCAGCAGTGAACTACAGCACTATGGCTACACCTTC
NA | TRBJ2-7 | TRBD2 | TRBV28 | CASSLSGLASSSYEQYF | TGTGCCAGCAGTTTATCGGGACTAGCCTCAAGCTCCTACGAGCAGTACTTC
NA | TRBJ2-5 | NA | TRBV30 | CAWSSVQETQYF | TGTGCCTGGAGCTCAGTCCAAGAGACCCAGTACTTC
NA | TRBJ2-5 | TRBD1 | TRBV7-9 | CASSQQGVLQETQYF | TGTGCCAGCAGCCAACAGGGGGTCTTACAAGAGACCCAGTACTTC
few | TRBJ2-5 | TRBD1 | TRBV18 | CASSPGGTGFQYF | TGTGCCAGCTCACCCGGCGGGACAGGGTTCCAGTACTTC
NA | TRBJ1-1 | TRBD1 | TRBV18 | CASSPAGGAFNEAFF | TGTGCCAGCTCCCCGGCAGGGGGCGCTTTTAATGAAGCTTTCTTT
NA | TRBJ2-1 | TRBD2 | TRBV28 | CASSPAAGGYNEQFF | TGTGCCAGCAGCCCCGCGGCGGGAGGTTACAATGAGCAGTTCTTC
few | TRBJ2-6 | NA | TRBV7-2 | CASSPSPGANVLTF | TGTGCCAGCAGCCCCTCTCCTGGGGCCAACGTCCTGACTTTC
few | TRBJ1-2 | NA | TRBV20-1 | CSGSGEGGYTF | TGCAGTGGATCGGGGGAGGGTGGCTACACCTTC
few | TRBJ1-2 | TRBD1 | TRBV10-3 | CAISDPGQAPGYTF | TGTGCCATCAGCGATCCGGGACAGGCACCGGGCTACACCTTC
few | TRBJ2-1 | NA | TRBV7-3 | CASSLTGSMRNEQFF | TGTGCCAGCAGCTTAACCGGGAGTATGAGAAATGAGCAGTTCTTC
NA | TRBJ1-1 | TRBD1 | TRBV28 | CASGTGSSTEAFF | TGTGCCAGCGGGACAGGGTCAAGCACTGAAGCTTTCTTT